One and the same sample provided the 29 T cell receptor beta chains below, sequenced in a study of T-cell memory formation after mild COVID-19. TCRdb re-derived calls from the 5' RACE reads in MiXCR, one entry per CDR3 protein. The sample lists 350,000 or so distinct CDR3 sequences, around 20% seen once, with roughly an eighth in the top ten. Input material: PBMCs or a T cell subset sorted from them (not recorded which). The origin of the receptors is an adult woman who had mild COVID-19 (a few samples of this study predate the infection). Cell type and time point are not known.

This clonotype was picked up a small number of times. V and J are TRBV12-3 or TRBV12-4 and TRBJ2-3; 9 positions agree with TRBD2. The CDR3 loop spans 14 amino acids. V dropped 5 bases and J dropped 6; count of bases not matched to a gene: 6. The CDR3 protein is CASSALAGVDTQYF. The CDR3 nucleotides read TGTGCCAGCAGTGCGTTAGCGGGAGTCGATACGCAGTATTTT.

This clonotype was observed a handful of times. The chain uses TRBV24-1 and TRBJ2-5; D is possibly TRBD2 (5 bases). This CDR3 is built from 15 residues. The germline V and J ends were trimmed by 0 bases and 5 bases, with 12 bases remaining between them. CDR1 KGHDR and CDR2 SFDVKD come from the germline V gene. CDR3 amino acids: CATSDLREGRETQYF. The CDR3 DNA reads TGTGCCACCAGTGATTTGCGAGAGGGCAGGGAGACCCAGTACTTC.

This CDR3 is CASSVSSGGATDTQYF. The CDR3 DNA sequence: TGTGCCAGCAGCGTATCTAGCGGGGGGGCCACAGATACGCAGTATTTT. V is TRBV7-9 and J is TRBJ2-3, with TRBD2 matching over 12 bases. The CDR3 has 16 amino acids. CDR1 is SEHNR, CDR2 FQNEAQ, per germline (reference sequence). J gave up 2 bases and V 5 bases, and 5 bases lay outside the gene matches.

This clonotype has only a few counts. The rearrangement uses TRBV12-3 or TRBV12-4 and TRBJ2-4, with D perhaps TRBD1 (6 bases). The V gene lost 3 bases and the J gene lost 8 bases, with 14 bases spanning the gap. CDR3 length: 14 residues. CDR3 sequence reads: CASSLGTNRDIQYF. The DNA of the CDR3 is TGTGCCAGCAGTTTGGGGACCAACAGGGACATTCAGTACTTC.

The V call is TRBV7-9, the J call TRBJ1-5, with 9 bases aligning to TRBD1. Looked up from germline, CDR1 is SEHNR and CDR2 is FQNEAQ (reference sequence). V was clipped by 5 bases and J by 2 bases; unmatched bases: 4. This CDR3 contains 15 residues. CDR3 amino acids: CASSRWTGGNQPQHF. CDR3 nucleotide sequence: TGTGCCAGCAGCCGCTGGACAGGGGGCAATCAGCCCCAGCATTTT.

This clonotype was seen a handful of times. Here the CDR3 DNA reads TGCGCCAGCAGCGGCGGTGCGGGAAACTACAATGAGCAGTTCTTC. The encoded protein is CASSGGAGNYNEQFF. This chain joins TRBV5-1 and TRBJ2-1; TRBD2 might be the D (6 bases). The CDR3 is made up of 15 amino acids. The germline CDR1 and CDR2 sequences are SGHRS and YFSETQ. V was clipped by 4 bases and J by 3 bases, with 14 bases between them.

This clonotype appeared a single time. The V call is TRBV6-5, the J call TRBJ2-5, with D possibly TRBD1 on 5 matching bases. The V end was cut by 8 bases, the J end by 0 bases, with 10 bases between. The germline CDR1 and CDR2 sequences are MNHEY and SVGAGI. The CDR3 length is 13 residues. The CDR3 sequence is CASGVTDQETQYF. In DNA form, the CDR3 reads TGTGCCAGCGGGGTGACAGACCAAGAGACCCAGTACTTC.

This clonotype was seen a few times. The chain joins TRBV12-3 or TRBV12-4 to TRBJ2-2, with D unclear. V lost 6 bases and J 9 bases, leaving 11 bases between the germline ends. The CDR3 covers 12 residues. This chain's CDR3 is CASSLIPWELFF. The CDR3, as DNA: TGTGCCAGCAGCCTAATCCCCTGGGAGCTGTTTTTT.

A few counts support this clonotype. V and J are TRBV5-1 and TRBJ2-1, with D possibly TRBD2 on 5 matching bases. This CDR3 contains 17 residues. V was shortened by 0 bases and J by 0 bases, with 13 bases between the two germline ends. The germline gives CDR1 SGHRS, CDR2 YFSETQ. The CDR3 loop is CASSLVGRVSSYNEQFF. The CDR3, as DNA: TGCGCCAGCAGCTTGGTGGGGAGAGTGAGCTCCTACAATGAGCAGTTCTTC.

This clonotype was seen a few times. The chain recombines TRBV6-2 or TRBV6-3 with TRBJ2-5, with D possibly being TRBD1 (5 bases). The germline V gene has CDR1 MNHEY and CDR2 SVGEGT. The CDR3 is made up of 15 amino acids. Trimming took 2 bases from V and 5 from J, leaving 15 bases between them. CDR3 DNA: TGTGCCAGCAGTTACCGAAAGGGGTTAGATGAGACCCAGTACTTC. Protein sequence: CASSYRKGLDETQYF.

The chain combines TRBV18 with TRBJ2-1; the D gene is possibly TRBD2 (6 bases). CDR1 is KGHSH and CDR2 is LQKENI in the germline V gene. V was pared by 2 bases and J by 7 bases, with 15 bases between. The CDR3 runs to 15 residues. The chain's CDR3 is CASSPAGGTVNEQFF. The CDR3 DNA is TGTGCCAGCTCACCAGCCGGCGGGACGGTAAATGAGCAGTTCTTC.

This chain connects TRBV7-2 to TRBJ2-1, with TRBD1 matching 7 bases. The germline CDR1 and CDR2 sequences are SGHTA and FQGNSA. The J segment lost 7 bases and the V segment lost 5 bases, leaving 2 bases of the junction unmatched. This CDR3 is built from 12 residues. CDR3 region: CASSMTGNEQFF. The CDR3 DNA follows: TGTGCCAGCAGCATGACAGGGAATGAGCAGTTCTTC.

This clonotype was detected only a few times. The V gene is TRBV29-1, the J gene TRBJ1-1, with 7 bases matching TRBD1. The CDR3 is 13 amino acids. With V trimmed by 5 bases and J by 6 bases, 9 bases remained unmatched. Germline V CDR1 and CDR2: SQVTM, ANQGSEA. The CDR3 region is CSVLTGSLPEAFF. The DNA for the CDR3 is TGCAGCGTTCTGACAGGGAGCCTTCCTGAAGCTTTCTTT. The variable domain in full, completed from reference TRBV29-1 and TRBJ1-1, reads SAVISQKPSRDICQRGTSLTIQCQVDSQVTMMFWYRQQPGQSLTLIATANQGSEATYESGFVIDKFPISRPNLTFSTLTVSNMSPEDSSIYLCSVLTGSLPEAFFGQGTRLTVV.

The rearrangement joins TRBV24-1 to TRBJ2-1; 8 bases match TRBD1. Trimming at V came to 9 bases and at J to 7 bases, leaving 7 bases not matched to a gene. The CDR3 is 13 residues long. Germline CDR1 is KGHDR and CDR2 is SFDVKD. The CDR3 protein is CATEGQGANEQFF. CDR3 DNA sequence: TGTGCCACCGAGGGCCAGGGGGCTAATGAGCAGTTCTTC.

Only a few counts were recorded for this clonotype. This chain joins TRBV7-2 and TRBJ2-1; unclear D gene. CDR1 is SGHTA, CDR2 FQGNSA, per germline. V lost 1 base and J lost 12, with 16 bases in between. The CDR3 contains 14 residues. Here the CDR3 DNA reads TGTGCCAGCAGCTTAGTAAGCGCTACAGAAGGGCAGTTCTTC. Its protein product is CASSLVSATEGQFF.

In regard to this clonotype: This may be a read error: a much more frequent sequence differs by one nucleotide. In nucleotides, the CDR3 is TGCGCCTGCAGCCAAGTGTTTGGACCCTCCTACAATGAGCAGTTCTTC. It yields the protein CACSQVFGPSYNEQFF. The chain has TRBV4-3 and TRBJ2-1; D unclear. From germline, CDR1 is LGHNA and CDR2 YSLEER. CDR3 size: 16 residues.

There are a few counts of this clonotype. The rearrangement links TRBV7-2 to TRBJ1-1; D ambiguous. There are 14 residues in the CDR3. V was pared by 2 bases and J by 0 bases, with 7 bases between. The germline V gene has CDR1 SGHTA and CDR2 FQGNSA. CDR3 sequence reads: CASSLMGLNTEAFF. The CDR3 DNA follows: TGTGCCAGCAGCTTAATGGGTTTGAACACTGAAGCTTTCTTT.

This sequence joins TRBV5-1 and TRBJ1-1, with 7 bases lining up with TRBD1. CDR1 and CDR2 from the germline V gene are SGHRS and YFSETQ. The CDR3 totals 14 residues. The V and J ends lost 3 bases and 4 bases, in that order; junction bases with no gene match: 6. CDR3 sequence: CASSSGQYFTEAFF. CDR3 sequence (DNA): TGCGCCAGCAGCTCGGGACAGTACTTCACTGAAGCTTTCTTT.

The V and J genes are TRBV7-8 and TRBJ2-7; D possibly corresponds to TRBD2 (6 bases). The CDR3 extends over 17 amino acids. Germline loops: CDR1 SGHVS, CDR2 FQNEAQ. The germline V and J ends were trimmed by 1 base and 4 bases, with 20 bases remaining between them. The CDR3 sequence: CASSLDGPGGMEYEQYF. Here the CDR3 DNA reads TGTGCCAGCAGCTTAGACGGCCCAGGCGGGATGGAGTACGAGCAGTACTTC.

The V and J genes are TRBV24-1 and TRBJ2-3, with D tentatively TRBD1 or TRBD2 (5 bases each). This CDR3 comprises 15 residues. V was cut by 4 bases and J by 2 bases, with 12 bases left in between. The germline CDR1 and CDR2 sequences are KGHDR and SFDVKD. CDR3 loop: CATSDPRDPTDTQYF. The CDR3 DNA reads as TGTGCCACCAGTGACCCTCGGGACCCCACAGATACGCAGTATTTT.

This chain joins TRBV20-1 and TRBJ1-4, with 7 positions matching TRBD1. The CDR3 contains 13 residues. Germline CDR1 is DFQATT and CDR2 is SNEGSKA (reference sequence). With 1 base clipped from V and 8 bases from J, the junction kept 4 bases outside the gene matches. The DNA of the CDR3 is TGCAGTGCTAGAGCCGGGACAGTGGAAAAACTGTTTTTT. It specifies CSARAGTVEKLFF.

This clonotype was counted a few times. This rearrangement joins TRBV6-5 to TRBJ1-2; no definite D call. V was clipped by 7 bases and J by 5 bases, with 14 bases between them. The CDR3 runs 13 residues. CDR1 is MNHEY and CDR2 is SVGAGI in the germline V gene. The CDR3 bases are TGTGCCAGCACCCCAAACCCCATTTATGGCTACACCTTC. Its translation: CASTPNPIYGYTF.

This clonotype was recorded a few times. This sequence joins TRBV15 and TRBJ2-1; 9 bases line up with TRBD2. The CDR3 has 15 amino acids. Germline trimming cut 6 bases from V and 4 bases from J; bases unmatched to any gene: 7. CDR1 is LNHNV and CDR2 is YYDKDF in the germline V gene (reference sequence). The CDR3 DNA sequence: TGTGCCACCAGTCCTCTAGCGGGAACTTACAATGAGCAGTTCTTC. Translating gives CATSPLAGTYNEQFF.

The genes are TRBV5-1 and TRBJ2-7; no clear D gene. V lost 3 bases and J 5 bases, leaving 15 bases between the germline ends. There are 14 residues in the CDR3. The V gene's germline CDR1 is SGHRS and CDR2 YFSETQ. CDR3 coding DNA: TGCGCCAGCAGCTCCGGGTCCCTCCGGAACGAGCAGTACTTC. Its protein product is CASSSGSLRNEQYF.

Written as DNA, the CDR3 is TGCAGTGCTGAGCCCGGGATCTCCATCAATCCTGAAGCTTTCTTT. This gives the protein CSAEPGISINPEAFF. The rearrangement uses TRBV20-1 and TRBJ1-1; D remains unclear. V gave up 5 bases and J gave up 6 bases, with 22 bases separating them. The CDR3 has 15 residues. CDR1 DFQATT and CDR2 SNEGSKA come from the germline V gene (reference sequence).

This clonotype was seen only a few times. The chain is built from TRBV7-9 and TRBJ1-2, with TRBD1 identical over 7 bases. From germline, CDR1 is SEHNR and CDR2 FQNEAQ (reference sequence). J lost 4 bases, V lost 4 bases, and 12 bases had no gene match. The CDR3 runs to 16 residues. The CDR3 DNA sequence: TGTGCCAGCAGCTCCGGGGGGGGGACAGACCCCTATGGCTACACCTTC. Protein: CASSSGGGTDPYGYTF.

V and J are TRBV24-1 and TRBJ2-1; no firm D call. The CDR3 is 13 amino acids. In germline, CDR1 is KGHDR, CDR2 SFDVKD. Trimming cost V 2 bases and J 6 bases, with 7 bases left between them. CDR3 sequence (DNA): TGTGCCACCAGTGATTCCATCCCCAATGAGCAGTTCTTC. This sequence encodes CATSDSIPNEQFF.

This clonotype was observed a handful of times. DNA of the CDR3: TGTGCCACCTCCCTAGCGGGAGGGCCACTTGAGCAGTTCTTC. Residues: CATSLAGGPLEQFF. The chain has TRBV7-2 and TRBJ2-1; TRBD2 agrees at 12 bases. V was pared by 10 bases and J by 9 bases, with 10 bases of the junction left unmatched. CDR3 length: 14 amino acids. Per germline, CDR1 SGHTA and CDR2 FQGNSA.

The table lists this clonotype with a few counts. The chain has TRBV5-1 and TRBJ2-5, with D unresolved. The CDR3 runs to 14 residues. The V and J ends lost 0 bases and 1 base respectively, with 7 bases between them. Germline CDR1 reads SGHRS; CDR2 reads YFSETQ. The CDR3 bases are TGCGCCAGCAGCTTGGGTCCAACCCAAGAGACCCAGTACTTC. Its translation is CASSLGPTQETQYF.